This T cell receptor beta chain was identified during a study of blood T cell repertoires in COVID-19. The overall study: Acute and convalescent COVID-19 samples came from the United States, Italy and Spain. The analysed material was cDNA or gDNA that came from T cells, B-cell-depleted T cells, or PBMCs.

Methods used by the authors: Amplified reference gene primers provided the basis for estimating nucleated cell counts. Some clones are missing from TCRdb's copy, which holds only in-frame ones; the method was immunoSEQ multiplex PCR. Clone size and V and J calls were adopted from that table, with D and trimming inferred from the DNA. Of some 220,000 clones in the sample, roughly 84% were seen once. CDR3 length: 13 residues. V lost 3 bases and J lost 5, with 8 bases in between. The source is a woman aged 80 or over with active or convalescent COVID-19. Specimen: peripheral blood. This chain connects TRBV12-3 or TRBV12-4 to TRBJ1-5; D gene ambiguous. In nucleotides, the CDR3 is TGTGCCAGCAGTTTGGCACTAGATCAGCCCCAGCATTTT. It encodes CASSLALDQPQHF.